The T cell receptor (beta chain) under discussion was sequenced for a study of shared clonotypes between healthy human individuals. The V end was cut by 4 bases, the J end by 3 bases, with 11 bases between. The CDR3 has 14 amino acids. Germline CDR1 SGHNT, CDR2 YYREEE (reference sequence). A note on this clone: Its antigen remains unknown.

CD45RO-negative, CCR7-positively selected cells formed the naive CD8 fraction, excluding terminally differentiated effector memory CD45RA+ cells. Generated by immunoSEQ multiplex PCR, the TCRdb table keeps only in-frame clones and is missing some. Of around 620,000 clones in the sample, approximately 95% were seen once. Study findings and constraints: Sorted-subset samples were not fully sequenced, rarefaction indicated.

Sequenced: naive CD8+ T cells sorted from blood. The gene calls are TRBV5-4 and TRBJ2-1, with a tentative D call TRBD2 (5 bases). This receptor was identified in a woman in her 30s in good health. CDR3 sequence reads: CASSHGENYNEQFF. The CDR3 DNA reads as TGTGCCAGCAGCCACGGGGAAAACTACAATGAGCAGTTCTTC. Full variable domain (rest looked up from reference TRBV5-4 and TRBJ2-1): ETGVTQSPTHLIKTRGQQVTLRCSSQSGHNTVSWYQQALGQGPQFIFQYYREEENGRGNFPPRFSGLQFPNYSSELNVNALELDDSALYLCASSHGENYNEQFFGPGTRLTVL.